Below are 20 T cell receptor beta chains sequenced from a single sample in a study of cytomegalovirus exposure and HLA in healthy donors. 13 Jbeta primers and 60 Vbeta primers were used for the PCR. TCRdb's copy holds only in-frame clones and misses some; the assay was immunoSEQ multiplex PCR. Found here are approximately 170,000 clones, around 68% of them singletons; the top ten hold approximately 1.5%. The sequencing input was PBMCs. All receptors derive from a middle-aged man in good health and CMV-seronegative.

CDR3 DNA sequence: TGTGCCAGCGGATCACCGGGACAGGGCATAGGCACCATATATTTT. As protein: CASGSPGQGIGTIYF. The chain employs TRBV2 and TRBJ1-3; 9 nucleotides match TRBD1. CDR1 is SNHLY and CDR2 is FYNNEI in the germline V gene. The CDR3 runs 15 residues. Germline trimming cut 8 bases from V and 9 bases from J; bases unmatched to any gene: 14.

This clone was seen only once. This chain joins TRBV19 and TRBJ2-5; the D gene is possibly TRBD1 (6 bases). Germline V CDR1 and CDR2: LNHDA, SQIVND (reference sequence). The CDR3 has 11 amino acids. The germline V and J ends were trimmed by 5 bases and 8 bases, with 9 bases remaining between them. CDR3 protein: CASSLGTTQYF. The CDR3 region has the DNA TGTGCCAGTAGTTTAGGGACAACCCAGTACTTC.

The chain couples TRBV27 to TRBJ2-6, with D unresolved. The V gene's germline CDR1 is MNHEY and CDR2 SMNVEV (reference sequence). Trimming took off 3 bases at V and 0 bases at J, with 3 bases between the two ends. The CDR3 is made up of 14 amino acids. The chain's CDR3 is CASSFFSGANVLTF. The CDR3 DNA is TGTGCCAGCAGTTTCTTCTCTGGGGCCAACGTCCTGACTTTC.

The chain uses TRBV5-1 and TRBJ1-4; 9 bases are shared with TRBD1. Trimming at V came to 4 bases and at J to 4 bases, leaving 2 bases not matched to a gene. This CDR3 is built from 14 residues. CDR1 SGHRS and CDR2 YFSETQ come from the germline V gene. This chain's CDR3 is CASSPGQGNEKLFF. CDR3 nucleotide sequence: TGCGCCAGCAGCCCGGGACAGGGTAATGAAAAACTGTTTTTT.

The V and J genes are TRBV2 and TRBJ2-7, with D possibly being TRBD2 (7 bases). The CDR3 totals 14 residues. V lost 3 bases, J lost 2 bases, and 11 bases lay in between. Germline assignment: CDR1 SNHLY and CDR2 FYNNEI. The CDR3 nucleotides are TGTGCCAGCAGTGAGCGGGGGCCCCCCTACGAGCAGTACTTC. As protein: CASSERGPPYEQYF.

This chain connects TRBV7-2 to TRBJ2-6, with D perhaps matching TRBD1 (5 bases). Trimming stripped 7 bases from V and 0 bases from J, with 16 bases between. The CDR3 is 17 amino acids. Germline V lookup: CDR1 SGHTA, CDR2 FQGNSA. The CDR3 spells CASTKRGLSSGANVLTF. The CDR3 coding sequence is TGTGCCAGCACCAAAAGGGGCCTCAGCTCTGGGGCCAACGTCCTGACTTTC.

As concerns this clone: The CDR3 end shows no conserved phenylalanine or tryptophan, and so a read error is likely. The V and J genes are TRBV5-1 and TRBJ1-3, with D perhaps TRBD1 (5 bases). The V end lost 4 bases, the J end lost 1 base, and 9 bases lay between the germline ends. The CDR3 length is 14 residues. Per germline, CDR1 SGHRS and CDR2 YFSETQ. CDR3 in DNA: TGCGCCAGCAGCCCGGGGGGGTCTGGAAACACCATATATCTT. Protein: CASSPGGSGNTIYL.

A few counts support this clone. This chain joins TRBV19 and TRBJ1-5; D is ambiguous. V shed 4 bases and J shed 4 bases, with 14 bases lying between them. Germline V CDR1 and CDR2: LNHDA, SQIVND (reference sequence). The CDR3 runs to 15 residues. CDR3 protein: CASSTQVAGNQPQHF. The CDR3 coding sequence is TGTGCCAGTAGTACTCAGGTGGCGGGGAATCAGCCCCAGCATTTT.

The chain joins TRBV4-1 to TRBJ2-1; 12 nucleotides agree with TRBD2. Trimming cost V 1 base and J 10 bases; bases outside gene matches: 11. In germline, CDR1 is MGHRA, CDR2 YSYEKL. CDR3 length: 17 amino acids. The CDR3: CASSQAETSGGTNEQFF. DNA for the CDR3: TGCGCCAGCAGCCAAGCCGAAACTAGCGGGGGGACTAACGAGCAGTTCTTC.

This chain links TRBV5-1 with TRBJ2-6, with TRBD1 matching over 7 bases. The CDR3 has 19 residues. V lost 5 bases and J lost 1; bases outside the gene matches: 15. Germline V CDR1 and CDR2: SGHRS, YFSETQ. The CDR3 sequence: CASSSPPDRRASGANVLTF. For the CDR3, the DNA is TGCGCCAGCAGTTCCCCTCCGGACAGGAGAGCATCTGGGGCCAACGTCCTGACTTTC.

This clone appeared a few times. The chain combines TRBV5-1 with TRBJ2-3, with D tentatively TRBD2 (6 bases). Germline values: CDR1 SGHRS, CDR2 YFSETQ. The CDR3 consists of 15 residues. V shed 0 bases and J shed 4 bases, with 12 bases lying between them. DNA for the CDR3: TGCGCCAGCAGCTTGGTAGGACTACCGCCAGATACGCAGTATTTT. Its protein is CASSLVGLPPDTQYF. Looking up the rest from reference TRBV5-1 and TRBJ2-3 gives the full variable domain: KAGVTQTPRYLIKTRGQQVTLSCSPISGHRSVSWYQQTPGQGLQFLFEYFSETQRNKGNFPGRFSGRQFSNSRSEMNVSTLELGDSALYLCASSLVGLPPDTQYFGPGTRLTVL.

The V and J genes are TRBV19 and TRBJ1-1; D may be TRBD1 (5 bases). This CDR3 is built from 12 residues. V shed 0 bases and J shed 8 bases, with 7 bases lying between them. Germline-derived CDR1 and CDR2 are LNHDA and SQIVND (reference sequence). The CDR3 region has the DNA TGTGCCAGTAGTATAGAGGCAGGGGAAGCTTTCTTT. Protein: CASSIEAGEAFF.

The chain combines TRBV6-5 with TRBJ2-7; 8 bases are shared with TRBD1. This CDR3 comprises 16 residues. CDR1 is MNHEY and CDR2 is SVGAGI in the germline V gene. After removal of 2 bases from V and 0 bases from J, the junction contained 6 bases not matched to a gene. The CDR3 protein is CASSYRQGIPSYEQYF. CDR3 DNA sequence: TGTGCCAGCAGTTACCGACAGGGGATCCCCTCCTACGAGCAGTACTTC.

The chain carries TRBV2 and TRBJ2-6, with a weak D call TRBD2 (5 bases). This CDR3 has 15 amino acids. Germline-derived CDR1 and CDR2 are SNHLY and FYNNEI. Deletions cut 4 bases from V and 1 base from J, with 8 bases between. The CDR3, as DNA: TGTGCCAGCAGTGCGGCGGGTTCTGGGGCCAACGTCCTGACTTTC. This codes for CASSAAGSGANVLTF.

V usage is TRBV27 and J usage is TRBJ2-7, with D perhaps TRBD1 (6 bases). The germline V gene encodes CDR1 MNHEY and CDR2 SMNVEV (reference sequence). Trimming left V 5 bases short and J 9 bases short, with 20 bases between. This CDR3 has 14 amino acids. The CDR3 sequence: CASSPGTPSNGQYF. DNA of the CDR3: TGTGCCAGCAGTCCCGGGACACCTTCCAACGGGCAGTACTTC.

The genes are TRBV14 and TRBJ2-7, with TRBD1 matching over 11 bases. V was pared by 4 bases and J by 13 bases, with 9 bases of the junction left unmatched. Per the germline V gene, CDR1 is SGHDN and CDR2 is FVKESK. The CDR3 length is 13 residues. The CDR3 here is CASSPPGQGATYF. In DNA, the CDR3 is TGTGCCAGCAGCCCCCCCGGACAGGGGGCCACTTACTTC.

The V call is TRBV6-5, the J call TRBJ2-3; the match to TRBD2 covers 7 bases. Trimming took 8 bases from V and 6 from J; bases not matched to a gene: 11. The germline V gene has CDR1 MNHEY and CDR2 SVGAGI. This CDR3 region has 14 residues. CDR3 protein: CASRQRDLPDTQYF. CDR3 nucleotides: TGTGCCAGCCGACAGCGGGACTTGCCTGATACGCAGTATTTT.

This clone was counted between two and nine times. Here the CDR3 DNA reads TGTGCCAGCAGCTTAGGACCGGACAGGGCGCGCGGCTACACCTTC. Encoded protein: CASSLGPDRARGYTF. The chain joins TRBV7-8 to TRBJ1-2; TRBD1 matches 8 bases. Germline CDR1 is SGHVS and CDR2 is FQNEAQ. The CDR3 covers 15 residues. J gave up 8 bases and V 1 base, and 9 bases lay outside the gene matches. The whole variable domain, remainder taken from reference TRBV7-8 and TRBJ1-2, is GAGVSQSPRYKVAKRGQDVALRCDPISGHVSLFWYQQALGQGPEFLTYFQNEAQLDKSGLPSDRFFAERPEGSVSTLKIQRTQQEDSAVYLCASSLGPDRARGYTFGSGTRLTVV.

This chain links TRBV29-1 with TRBJ2-5; no reliable D call. The V gene lost 7 bases and the J gene lost 2 bases, with 11 bases spanning the gap. Germline V lookup: CDR1 SQVTM, CDR2 ANQGSEA. The CDR3 covers 12 residues. The CDR3 reads CSARPGQETQYF. The CDR3 coding sequence is TGCAGCGCCCGGCCAGGTCAAGAGACCCAGTACTTC.

This clone was picked up one time. The CDR3 is CASSTRTSGGTDTQYF. The CDR3 nucleotides are TGTGCCAGCAGCACCCGGACTAGCGGGGGCACAGATACGCAGTATTTT. The chain is built from TRBV11-3 and TRBJ2-3, with 12 nucleotides matching TRBD2. Trimming cost V 5 bases and J 1 base; bases outside gene matches: 4. The CDR3 runs to 16 residues. Germline CDR1 and CDR2: SGHNT and YENEEA.